This T cell receptor beta chain was found in a study of regulatory and conventional T cells in RAG deficiency. Clones were read by immunoSEQ multiplex PCR, and TCRdb kept only the in-frame ones, dropping some. This table has several thousand clones, under 95% appearing once. Blood CD4+ CD25-high CD127-low regulatory T cells supplied the genomic DNA template. With 4 bases clipped from V and 0 bases from J, the junction kept 7 bases outside the gene matches. Germline V gives CDR1 SGHDT, CDR2 YYEEEE. The CDR3 has 16 amino acids. The same sample was also used in a study of regulatory T cells. This second study notes: The PCR used 52 TRBV and 13 TRBJ primers.

Specimen: CD127- CD25+ CD4+ Tregs sorted from blood. The TCR was taken from a human donor in good health. The chain employs TRBV5-6 and TRBJ2-1; 7 positions match TRBD1. CDR3 DNA: TGTGCCAGCAGCATGGGACAGCGTATCTCCTACAATGAGCAGTTCTTC. Translation: CASSMGQRISYNEQFF.